These 18 T cell receptor beta chains were all obtained from the same sample, sequenced in a study of CD8 T cells in Susac syndrome. Reverse transcription of roughly 0.5 to 1 ug RNA was carried out with random hexamers. TCRdb called the immunoSEQ multiplex PCR reads again in MiXCR, with one record for every CDR3 protein. In the table there are some 97,000 distinct CDR3 sequences, roughly 96% of which are singletons. The specimen was CD8+ T cells from PBMCs. These receptors originate from a human donor with Susac syndrome.

The V call is TRBV9, the J call TRBJ2-5; 14 nucleotides agree with TRBD2. The junction had 8 bases not matched to a gene; V was cut back by 4 bases and J by 0 bases. Germline lookup yields CDR1 SGDLS and CDR2 YYNGEE. The CDR3 contains 18 residues. CDR3 in amino acids: CASSHGTSGSPHQETQYF. The CDR3 DNA reads TGTGCCAGCAGCCACGGGACTAGCGGGAGCCCGCACCAAGAGACCCAGTACTTC.

V is TRBV20-1 and J is TRBJ2-5; D may be TRBD2 (6 bases). The germline V and J ends were trimmed by 6 bases and 2 bases, with 13 bases remaining between them. Germline V gene sequence: CDR1 DFQATT, CDR2 SNEGSKA (reference sequence). CDR3 length equals 13 residues. The CDR3: CSARSREQETQYF. The CDR3 DNA reads as TGCAGTGCAAGATCCCGGGAGCAAGAGACCCAGTACTTC.

Written as DNA, the CDR3 is TGTGCCAGCAGCCGGCCGGGACAGGGGAATTCACCCCTCCACTTT. It translates to CASSRPGQGNSPLHF. The rearrangement links TRBV7-2 to TRBJ1-6, with TRBD1 identical over 10 bases. The germline V gene has CDR1 SGHTA and CDR2 FQGNSA. The CDR3 is 15 residues long. The J segment lost 7 bases and the V segment lost 5 bases, leaving 5 bases of the junction unmatched.

The chain couples TRBV13 to TRBJ2-5, with 8 nucleotides matching TRBD2. Trimming at V came to 0 bases and at J to 5 bases, leaving 5 bases not matched to a gene. This CDR3 has 15 amino acids. Germline V CDR1 and CDR2: PRHDT, FYEKMQ (reference sequence). CDR3: CASSLGGGGTETQYF. The CDR3 DNA sequence: TGTGCCAGCAGCTTAGGTGGCGGGGGGACGGAGACCCAGTACTTC.

The chain is built from TRBV27 and TRBJ1-4, with D perhaps matching TRBD1 (6 bases). Trimming took off 5 bases at V and 7 bases at J, with 17 bases between the two ends. The CDR3 has 15 residues. Per germline, CDR1 MNHEY and CDR2 SMNVEV (reference sequence). The DNA for the CDR3 is TGTGCCAGCAGTACCCAACAGGGAGCAGGTGAAAAACTGTTTTTT. Translated, it gives CASSTQQGAGEKLFF.

This chain uses TRBV7-9 with TRBJ1-1; D gene ambiguous. V was clipped by 2 bases and J by 4 bases, with 11 bases between them. The CDR3 extends over 14 amino acids. The V gene's germline CDR1 is SEHNR and CDR2 FQNEAQ (reference sequence). The CDR3 sequence: CASSLSSRGTEAFF. CDR3 coding DNA: TGTGCCAGCAGCTTATCGTCTCGGGGCACTGAAGCTTTCTTT.

The rearrangement joins TRBV27 to TRBJ2-1; TRBD1 matches at 8 bases. The germline V gene has CDR1 MNHEY and CDR2 SMNVEV (reference sequence). With V trimmed by 3 bases and J by 6 bases, 7 bases remained unmatched. CDR3 length: 15 residues. DNA of the CDR3: TGTGCCAGCAGTTTTGTGACAGGGGCCACCAATGAGCAGTTCTTC. Encoded protein: CASSFVTGATNEQFF.

V gene TRBV27 combines with J gene TRBJ1-2; D unclear. Germline V gene lookup returns CDR1 MNHEY and CDR2 SMNVEV (reference sequence). V was trimmed by 4 bases and J by 0 bases, leaving 9 bases between them. There are 14 residues in the CDR3. The CDR3 here is CASSWGGPNYGYTF. The CDR3 bases are TGTGCCAGCAGTTGGGGAGGGCCTAACTATGGCTACACCTTC.

The V and J genes are TRBV20-1 and TRBJ1-1, with D possibly TRBD1 on 6 matching bases. Germline V gene sequence: CDR1 DFQATT, CDR2 SNEGSKA (reference sequence). This CDR3 spans 13 amino acids. The CDR3: CGAGHGVNTEAFF. Written as DNA, the CDR3 is TGCGGAGCGGGACACGGAGTGAACACTGAAGCTTTCTTT.

J is TRBJ2-5 and V is TRBV6-5; 11 bases agree with TRBD1. V trimming: 4 bases; J trimming: 5 bases; junction bases outside the gene matches: 9. The germline V gene encodes CDR1 MNHEY and CDR2 SVGAGI. The CDR3 sequence is 16 residues long. CDR3 amino acids: CASSSSPGQGGETQYF. The CDR3 nucleotides are TGTGCCAGCAGTTCTTCCCCGGGACAGGGGGGGGAGACCCAGTACTTC.

CDR3 in amino acids: CASSLEAGGLYTQYF. DNA for the CDR3: TGTGCCAGCAGCTTGGAAGCGGGGGGGCTATATACGCAGTATTTT. The genes are TRBV5-6 and TRBJ2-3; TRBD2 matches at 10 bases. Germline CDR1 and CDR2: SGHDT and YYEEEE. There are 15 residues in the CDR3. The junction had 5 bases not matched to a gene; V was cut back by 0 bases and J by 7 bases. Drawing the rest from reference TRBV5-6 and TRBJ2-3, the complete variable domain is DAGVTQSPTHLIKTRGQQVTLRCSPKSGHDTVSWYQQALGQGPQFIFQYYEEEERQRGNFPDRFSGHQFPNYSSELNVNALLLGDSALYLCASSLEAGGLYTQYFGPGTRLTVL.

The chain uses TRBV5-1 and TRBJ2-6, with unresolved D. Germline V CDR1 and CDR2: SGHRS, YFSETQ. The CDR3 is 15 residues long. V was pared by 0 bases and J by 0 bases, with 4 bases between. The CDR3 sequence is CASSLVSSGANVLTF. The DNA of the CDR3 is TGCGCCAGCAGCTTGGTTTCCTCTGGGGCCAACGTCCTGACTTTC. Full variable domain (outside the CDR3, taken from reference TRBV5-1 and TRBJ2-6): KAGVTQTPRYLIKTRGQQVTLSCSPISGHRSVSWYQQTPGQGLQFLFEYFSETQRNKGNFPGRFSGRQFSNSRSEMNVSTLELGDSALYLCASSLVSSGANVLTFGAGSRLTVL.

This sequence joins TRBV18 and TRBJ1-2; TRBD1 might be the D (6 bases). V lost 8 bases and J lost 2, with 12 bases in between. This CDR3 spans 13 amino acids. CDR1 and CDR2 from the germline V gene are KGHSH and LQKENI. The chain's CDR3 is CASEFGGNYGYTF. The DNA for the CDR3 is TGTGCCAGCGAATTTGGGGGCAACTATGGCTACACCTTC. Looking up the rest from reference TRBV18 and TRBJ1-2 gives the full variable domain: NAGVMQNPRHLVRRRGQEARLRCSPMKGHSHVYWYRQLPEEGLKFMVYLQKENIIDESGMPKERFSAEFPKEGPSILRIQQVVRGDSAAYFCASEFGGNYGYTFGSGTRLTVV.

The chain combines TRBV13 with TRBJ2-7, with a weak D call TRBD2 (5 bases). The germline V gene has CDR1 PRHDT and CDR2 FYEKMQ (reference sequence). The CDR3 contains 13 residues. Trimming cost V 5 bases and J 6 bases, with 14 bases left between them. The CDR3 nucleotides are TGTGCCAGCAGCCCTAACCCGGCGGGCGAGCAGTACTTC. Translated: CASSPNPAGEQYF.

The rearrangement uses TRBV6-1 and TRBJ2-7; D may be TRBD2 (6 bases). CDR1 and CDR2 from the germline V gene are MNHNS and SASEGT. The CDR3 length is 16 residues. Trimming removed 7 bases from V and 3 bases from J, with 22 bases in between. CDR3 loop: CASTADTSHIIYEQYF. The CDR3 bases are TGTGCCAGCACTGCCGACACTAGCCACATAATCTACGAGCAGTACTTC.

V is TRBV29-1 and J is TRBJ1-1; the D is unclear. CDR3 length equals 12 residues. CDR1 is SQVTM and CDR2 is ANQGSEA in the germline V gene. Deletions cut 1 base from V and 2 bases from J, with 5 bases between. The DNA of the CDR3 is TGCAGCGTTGAAGGGCACAACACTGAAGCTTTCTTT. This gives the protein CSVEGHNTEAFF.

CDR3 residues: CSATGGRVWETQYF. For the CDR3, the DNA is TGCAGTGCCACCGGGGGCAGGGTTTGGGAGACCCAGTACTTC. The chain carries TRBV20-1 and TRBJ2-5, with D perhaps TRBD1 or TRBD2 (6 bases each). This CDR3 has 14 residues. Trimming pared 6 bases from V and 5 bases from J, leaving 19 bases between. Germline loops: CDR1 DFQATT, CDR2 SNEGSKA (reference sequence).

This chain connects TRBV19 to TRBJ2-1, with unresolved D. Germline CDR1 LNHDA, CDR2 SQIVND (reference sequence). The length of the CDR3 is 13 residues. Trimming cost V 0 bases and J 5 bases, with 5 bases left between them. The CDR3 is CASSIDGDNEQFF. DNA for the CDR3: TGTGCCAGTAGTATAGATGGTGACAATGAGCAGTTCTTC.